This is a list of T cell receptor beta chains from one sample in a study of shared clonotypes between healthy human individuals. Generated by immunoSEQ multiplex PCR, the TCRdb table keeps only in-frame clones and is missing some. The sample shows roughly 2 million clones, about 95% of them seen only once. The sequenced sample consisted of naive CD8+ T cells sorted from blood. The receptors derive from a man younger than 35 in good health. Both conserved end residues are part of each CDR3. Fields, in order: V gene, J gene, D gene, clone size, CDR3 DNA, CDR3 protein. D genes are given only for firm matches. The size field is filled for only some rows; it gives once, few, many or a size class.

v_gene: TRBV30; j_gene: TRBJ2-3; d_gene: -; abundance: -; CDR3nt: TGTGCCTGGGAGGGCGCGGATACGCAGTATTTT; CDR3aa: CAWEGADTQYF
v_gene: TRBV27; j_gene: TRBJ2-7; d_gene: -; abundance: -; CDR3nt: TGTGCCAGCAGTTTATCCCCCGGAGACTACGAGCAGTACTTC; CDR3aa: CASSLSPGDYEQYF
v_gene: TRBV9; j_gene: TRBJ2-2; d_gene: TRBD1; abundance: -; CDR3nt: TGTGCCAGCAGCGATCGCGGACAGGGGAACACCGGGGAGCTGTTTTTT; CDR3aa: CASSDRGQGNTGELFF
v_gene: TRBV5-1; j_gene: TRBJ2-2; d_gene: TRBD1; abundance: -; CDR3nt: TGCGCCAGCATGTCCACCGGGACAGCGCGTTTAGGCACCGGGGAGCTGTTTTTT; CDR3aa: CASMSTGTARLGTGELFF
v_gene: TRBV2; j_gene: TRBJ2-2; d_gene: -; abundance: -; CDR3nt: TGTGCCAGCAGTGGCTGGGGGGCGAACACCGGGGAGCTGTTTTTT; CDR3aa: CASSGWGANTGELFF
v_gene: TRBV9; j_gene: TRBJ1-1; d_gene: -; abundance: -; CDR3nt: TGTGCCAGCAGCGCCCAGGGAGTCAGTGGCACTGAAGCTTTCTTT; CDR3aa: CASSAQGVSGTEAFF
v_gene: TRBV6-5; j_gene: TRBJ2-7; d_gene: TRBD1; abundance: once; CDR3nt: TGTGCCAGCAGTGACGACAGGGAGACATACGAGCAGTACTTC; CDR3aa: CASSDDRETYEQYF
v_gene: TRBV4-3; j_gene: TRBJ2-1; d_gene: -; abundance: -; CDR3nt: TGCGCCAGCAGCCAAGATACGATCTACAATGAGCAGTTCTTC; CDR3aa: CASSQDTIYNEQFF
v_gene: TRBV5-6; j_gene: TRBJ1-1; d_gene: -; abundance: -; CDR3nt: TGTGCCAGCAGCTACATGGGGCAGGCTGAAGCTTTCTTT; CDR3aa: CASSYMGQAEAFF
v_gene: TRBV19; j_gene: TRBJ1-2; d_gene: -; abundance: -; CDR3nt: TGTGCCAGTAGTCCGGGACATAACTATGGCTACACCTTC; CDR3aa: CASSPGHNYGYTF
v_gene: TRBV6-6; j_gene: TRBJ2-7; d_gene: TRBD1; abundance: -; CDR3nt: TGTGCCAGCAGAGTCGACCCAGGGGGCTACGAGCAGTACTTC; CDR3aa: CASRVDPGGYEQYF
v_gene: TRBV9; j_gene: TRBJ2-3; d_gene: TRBD2; abundance: -; CDR3nt: TGTGCCAGCAGTCTTAGCGGGGGGGGCACAGATACGCAGTATTTT; CDR3aa: CASSLSGGGTDTQYF
v_gene: TRBV27; j_gene: TRBJ2-2; d_gene: -; abundance: -; CDR3nt: TGTGCCAGCAGTTTAGGGAGGTCCGGGGAGCTGTTTTTT; CDR3aa: CASSLGRSGELFF
v_gene: TRBV13; j_gene: TRBJ2-3; d_gene: -; abundance: -; CDR3nt: TGTGCCAGCAGCTCCGATTTGGATACGCAGTATTTT; CDR3aa: CASSSDLDTQYF
v_gene: TRBV7-9; j_gene: TRBJ2-7; d_gene: TRBD1; abundance: -; CDR3nt: TGTGCCAGCAGCTTGGGGACAGTCCCCTACGAGCAGTACTTC; CDR3aa: CASSLGTVPYEQYF
v_gene: TRBV7-9; j_gene: TRBJ2-2; d_gene: TRBD2; abundance: -; CDR3nt: TGTGCCAGCAGCTTAGTCGGGGGGTTCCCTAACACCGGGGAGCTGTTTTTT; CDR3aa: CASSLVGGFPNTGELFF
v_gene: TRBV6-5; j_gene: TRBJ1-1; d_gene: -; abundance: -; CDR3nt: TGTGCCAGCAGTTCGACAGTTTGGAACACTGAAGCTTTCTTT; CDR3aa: CASSSTVWNTEAFF
v_gene: TRBV27; j_gene: TRBJ2-2; d_gene: TRBD1; abundance: -; CDR3nt: TGTGCCAGCAGTTTTGGGACAGTAAACACCGGGGAGCTGTTTTTT; CDR3aa: CASSFGTVNTGELFF
v_gene: TRBV5-1; j_gene: TRBJ2-2; d_gene: TRBD2; abundance: -; CDR3nt: TGCGCCAGCAGCTTGGTGGCTAGCGGGAGGCTAGACGGCGGGGAGCTGTTTTTT; CDR3aa: CASSLVASGRLDGGELFF
v_gene: TRBV30; j_gene: TRBJ2-1; d_gene: -; abundance: -; CDR3nt: TGTGCCTGGAGTCCGATGGGCGGAGGGCCGGTCTACAATGAGCAGTTCTTC; CDR3aa: CAWSPMGGGPVYNEQFF
v_gene: TRBV27; j_gene: TRBJ1-5; d_gene: -; abundance: -; CDR3nt: TGTGCCAGCAGTTTAGGGACTGCTCATCAGCCCCAGCATTTT; CDR3aa: CASSLGTAHQPQHF
v_gene: TRBV7-9; j_gene: TRBJ2-1; d_gene: -; abundance: -; CDR3nt: TGTGCCAGCAGCTCCACCCCAGGTGACTACAATGAGCAGTTCTTC; CDR3aa: CASSSTPGDYNEQFF
v_gene: TRBV27; j_gene: TRBJ2-7; d_gene: -; abundance: -; CDR3nt: TGTGCCAGCAGTTTAGACCAGGTGAAGAACTTC; CDR3aa: CASSLDQVKNF
v_gene: TRBV14; j_gene: TRBJ2-7; d_gene: -; abundance: -; CDR3nt: TGTGCCAGCAGTCCGGGACCGTACTTCCACGAGCAGTACTTC; CDR3aa: CASSPGPYFHEQYF
v_gene: TRBV5-1; j_gene: TRBJ2-1; d_gene: -; abundance: -; CDR3nt: TGCGCCAGCAGCACCCGGACAGTCTCCCCCTTCGCCGATGAGCAGTTCTTC; CDR3aa: CASSTRTVSPFADEQFF
v_gene: TRBV11-2; j_gene: TRBJ1-1; d_gene: TRBD1; abundance: once; CDR3nt: TGTGCCAGCAGCTCTCCCTCCGACAGGGGATCTGAAGCTTTCTTT; CDR3aa: CASSSPSDRGSEAFF
v_gene: TRBV5-1; j_gene: TRBJ2-1; d_gene: TRBD2; abundance: -; CDR3nt: TGCGCCAGCAGCTATAGCGGGAACGACTACAATGAGCAGTTCTTC; CDR3aa: CASSYSGNDYNEQFF
v_gene: TRBV11-2; j_gene: TRBJ2-7; d_gene: -; abundance: -; CDR3nt: TGTGCCAGCAGCTTCGGGGATCCGAACGAGCAGTACTTC; CDR3aa: CASSFGDPNEQYF
v_gene: TRBV9; j_gene: TRBJ1-4; d_gene: TRBD1; abundance: once; CDR3nt: TGTGCCAGCAGCGTAGGGGGACAGTCGAATGAAAAACTGTTTTTT; CDR3aa: CASSVGGQSNEKLFF
v_gene: TRBV7-9; j_gene: TRBJ1-2; d_gene: -; abundance: -; CDR3nt: TGTGCCAGCAGCTTAGCGGAGGGGAGGAACTATGGCTACACCTTC; CDR3aa: CASSLAEGRNYGYTF
v_gene: TRBV9; j_gene: TRBJ1-5; d_gene: -; abundance: -; CDR3nt: TGTGCCAGCAGCGTAGGCACACCCGATCAGCCCCAGCATTTT; CDR3aa: CASSVGTPDQPQHF
v_gene: TRBV27; j_gene: TRBJ1-1; d_gene: -; abundance: once; CDR3nt: TGTGCCAGCAGTTTAGGGGCCTGGGTGGAAATGAACACTGAAGCTTTCTTT; CDR3aa: CASSLGAWVEMNTEAFF
v_gene: TRBV13; j_gene: TRBJ1-6; d_gene: -; abundance: once; CDR3nt: TGTGCCAGCAGCTTTCAACCTGGGTTTGGCTATAATTCACCCCTCCACTTT; CDR3aa: CASSFQPGFGYNSPLHF
v_gene: TRBV27; j_gene: TRBJ2-2; d_gene: TRBD1; abundance: -; CDR3nt: TGTGCCAGCAGTTGGACAGGGGAGCCCGGGGAGCTGTTTTTT; CDR3aa: CASSWTGEPGELFF
v_gene: TRBV6-1; j_gene: TRBJ1-1; d_gene: TRBD1; abundance: -; CDR3nt: TGTGCCAGCAGTGCTACCGGGACAGGGAACACTGAAGCTTTCTTT; CDR3aa: CASSATGTGNTEAFF
v_gene: TRBV7-8; j_gene: TRBJ2-3; d_gene: -; abundance: -; CDR3nt: TGTGCCAGCAGCCCCCAGGAGCGGGGCACAGATACGCAGTATTTT; CDR3aa: CASSPQERGTDTQYF
v_gene: TRBV20-1; j_gene: TRBJ2-3; d_gene: -; abundance: -; CDR3nt: TGCAGTGTTCCGGCTGGGGGGCAGTATTTT; CDR3aa: CSVPAGGQYF
v_gene: TRBV5-1; j_gene: TRBJ2-7; d_gene: -; abundance: -; CDR3nt: TGCGCCAGCAGCCAGGGTTTGACCTACGAGCAGTACTTC; CDR3aa: CASSQGLTYEQYF
v_gene: TRBV7-9; j_gene: TRBJ2-1; d_gene: -; abundance: -; CDR3nt: TGTGCCAGCAGCTTAACAGGGCTGGATGAGCAGTTCTTC; CDR3aa: CASSLTGLDEQFF
v_gene: TRBV5-4; j_gene: TRBJ2-5; d_gene: -; abundance: -; CDR3nt: TGTGCCAGCAGCTTGTTCGGGGAGACCCAGTACTTC; CDR3aa: CASSLFGETQYF
v_gene: TRBV2; j_gene: TRBJ1-2; d_gene: -; abundance: -; CDR3nt: TGTGCCAGCAGTGCAGGGAACTATGGCTACACCTTC; CDR3aa: CASSAGNYGYTF
v_gene: TRBV7-6; j_gene: TRBJ1-2; d_gene: TRBD1; abundance: -; CDR3nt: TGTGCCACCTCCTCGCCCGGGACAGCGTCCGGCTACACCTTC; CDR3aa: CATSSPGTASGYTF
v_gene: TRBV5-6; j_gene: TRBJ1-2; d_gene: -; abundance: once; CDR3nt: TGTGCCAGCAGCCCTCGGGGGTGGGGTAACTATGGCTACACCTTC; CDR3aa: CASSPRGWGNYGYTF
v_gene: TRBV12-5; j_gene: TRBJ1-6; d_gene: -; abundance: few; CDR3nt: TGTGCTAGTGTTCAGGGAATGGGTAATTCACCCCTCCACTTT; CDR3aa: CASVQGMGNSPLHF
v_gene: TRBV9; j_gene: TRBJ2-5; d_gene: -; abundance: -; CDR3nt: TGTGCCAGCAGCCTAACAGGGAATCAAGAGACCCAGTACTTC; CDR3aa: CASSLTGNQETQYF
v_gene: TRBV4-3; j_gene: TRBJ2-1; d_gene: -; abundance: -; CDR3nt: TGCGCCAGCAGCCAAGATTTCCTGGGGCCCATACACAATGAGCAGTTCTTC; CDR3aa: CASSQDFLGPIHNEQFF
v_gene: TRBV11-2; j_gene: TRBJ1-1; d_gene: -; abundance: -; CDR3nt: TGTGCCAGTGAGAGGGGAATGAACACTGAAGCTTTCTTT; CDR3aa: CASERGMNTEAFF
v_gene: TRBV11-2; j_gene: TRBJ2-4; d_gene: -; abundance: once; CDR3nt: TGTGCCAGCAGCCAAAGCGGCGGGTTTCAGTACTTC; CDR3aa: CASSQSGGFQYF
v_gene: TRBV28; j_gene: TRBJ2-3; d_gene: TRBD2; abundance: -; CDR3nt: TGTGCCAGCAGTTTTGGACTAGCGGGGGGGTCCACAGATACGCAGTATTTT; CDR3aa: CASSFGLAGGSTDTQYF